The clone carrying this T cell receptor beta chain turned up a few times. Its specificity is not known. This record belongs to a study of identical twins. Overall study results and limits: Sequences that were out-of-frame, alpha and twin-shared displayed an excess of low generation probability.

TCRdb processed the 5' RACE reads anew with MiXCR; each CDR3 protein has one entry. The sample includes hundreds of thousands of distinct CDR3 sequences, 5.5% to 7.5% of them seen just once. With V trimmed by 5 bases and J by 0 bases, 7 bases remained unmatched. Germline CDR1 is SQVTM and CDR2 is ANQGSEA. The CDR3 totals 16 residues. Sequencing used naive T cells sorted from blood. V is TRBV29-1 and J is TRBJ2-6; 7 positions agree with TRBD1. This receptor was taken from a man aged 18 to 30 in good health. The chain's CDR3 is CSVLGQASSGANVLTF. The CDR3 DNA reads as TGCAGCGTTCTAGGACAGGCGAGCTCTGGGGCCAACGTCCTGACTTTC.